This T cell receptor (beta chain) was sequenced for a study of human T cells and chemical hapten exposure. The wider study: Patch tests delivered 0.01% DPC to the upper back and were evaluated at 6 days. The study, taken as a whole, reports: Positively correlated with patch test score were the counts of PT1 expanded TCRs.

Time point meaning: patch test 3, about 24 weeks after DPC sensitization. Treatment defined: therapeutic diphenylcyclopropenone sensitization with weekly scalp DPC. Individual cDNA molecules in this library carried unique molecular identifiers. A single record per CDR3 protein comes from TCRdb applying MiXCR to the RACE reads. The sample includes 50,000 to 60,000 distinct CDR3 sequences, around 12% of them seen just once. This clonotype was detected many times. What it recognizes is unknown. The germline CDR1 and CDR2 sequences are LGHDT and YNNKEL (reference sequence). The CDR3 loop spans 13 amino acids. Trimming pared 1 base from V and 1 base from J, leaving 5 bases between.

Sample: whole blood, taken in connection with sensitization to the hapten diphenylcyclopropenone (DPC). The chain joins TRBV3-1 to TRBJ2-7, with D hard to call. This sequence originates from a man younger than 45 with alopecia areata. Some clones in this sample may be carry-over from other donors' samples. CDR3 sequence: CASSQAPSYEQYF. As DNA, the CDR3 is TGTGCCAGCAGCCAAGCTCCTTCCTACGAGCAGTACTTC.